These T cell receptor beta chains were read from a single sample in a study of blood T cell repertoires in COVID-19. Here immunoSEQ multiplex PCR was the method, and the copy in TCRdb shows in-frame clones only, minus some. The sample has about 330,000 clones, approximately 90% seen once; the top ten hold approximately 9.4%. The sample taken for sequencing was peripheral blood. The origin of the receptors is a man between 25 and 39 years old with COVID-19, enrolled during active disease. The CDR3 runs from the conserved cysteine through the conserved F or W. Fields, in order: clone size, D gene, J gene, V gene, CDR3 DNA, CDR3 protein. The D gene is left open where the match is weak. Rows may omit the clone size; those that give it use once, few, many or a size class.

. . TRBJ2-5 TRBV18 TGTGCCAGCTCACCACTTAAGGCGGGGCAAGAGACCCAGTACTTC CASSPLKAGQETQYF
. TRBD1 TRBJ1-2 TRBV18 TGTGCCAGCCGGACAGGGGAGGAGAACTATGGCTACACCTTC CASRTGEENYGYTF
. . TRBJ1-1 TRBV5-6 TGTGCCAGCAGCCTGGTTCCGGGGGACACTGAAGCTTTCTTT CASSLVPGDTEAFF
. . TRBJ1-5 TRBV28 TGTGCCAGCAGGACATCTCAGGGGAGTCAGCCCCAGCATTTT CASRTSQGSQPQHF
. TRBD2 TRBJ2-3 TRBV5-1 TGCGCCAGCAGCTATCTAGCGGGGAAAACAGATACGCAGTATTTT CASSYLAGKTDTQYF
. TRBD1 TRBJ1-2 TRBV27 TGTGCCAGCAGTTCGTTCCTGACAGGGGGCGCGCCGGGCTACACCTTC CASSSFLTGGAPGYTF
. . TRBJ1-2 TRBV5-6 TGTGCCAGCAGCTTGGGGCAGGGCTACTATGGCTACACCTTC CASSLGQGYYGYTF
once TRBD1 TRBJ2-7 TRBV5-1 TGCGCCAGCAGCCCCTTGGACAGGGCCTACGAGCAGTACTTC CASSPLDRAYEQYF
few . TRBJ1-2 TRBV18 TGTGCCAGCACCAATGGGGCAGCCCAATATGGCTACACCTTC CASTNGAAQYGYTF
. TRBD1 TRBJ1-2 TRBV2 TGTGCCAGCAGTGGTTCAGGGGGTCGGGAGGGCTACACCTTC CASSGSGGREGYTF
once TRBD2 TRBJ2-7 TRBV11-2 TGTGCCAGCAGCCCCCCGGCTAGCGGGAGGTACGAGCAGTACTTC CASSPPASGRYEQYF
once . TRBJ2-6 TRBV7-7 TGTGCCAGCAGCCCATCCGGTGGGGCCAACGTCCTGACTTTC CASSPSGGANVLTF
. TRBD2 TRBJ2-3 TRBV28 TGTGCCAGCAGCTTAGCGGGAGGGCCCGGAGATACGCAGTATTTT CASSLAGGPGDTQYF
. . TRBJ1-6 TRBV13 TGTGCCAGCAGCCTAAGGAGCAACTCCTATAATTCACCCCTCCACTTT CASSLRSNSYNSPLHF
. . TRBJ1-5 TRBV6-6 TGTGCCAGCAGTTACCCGACTGGTGCCAGCAATCAGCCCCAGCATTTT CASSYPTGASNQPQHF
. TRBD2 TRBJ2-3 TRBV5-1 TGCGCCAGCAGCACGGGGGGACTAGCGGGAGGAGATACGCAGTATTTT CASSTGGLAGGDTQYF
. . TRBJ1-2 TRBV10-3 TGTGCCATCAGTGAGGGCAGTCTGGACTATGGCTACACCTTC CAISEGSLDYGYTF
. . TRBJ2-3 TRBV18 TGTGCCAGCTCACCAGCTAGCGTAAGCACAGATACGCAGTATTTT CASSPASVSTDTQYF
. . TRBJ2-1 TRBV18 TGTGCCAGCTCACCACAGGGACTCAACTACAATGAGCAGTTCTTC CASSPQGLNYNEQFF
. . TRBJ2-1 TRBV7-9 TGTGCCAGCAGCTTAGCCCTAGCACTCAGTCCAGAGCAGTTCTTC CASSLALALSPEQFF
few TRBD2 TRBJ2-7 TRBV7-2 TGTGCCAGCAGCTTCCCAACGGGGGGGTCCGAGCAGTACTTC CASSFPTGGSEQYF
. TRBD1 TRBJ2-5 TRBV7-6 TGTGCCAGCAGCCCGACAGGGTTAAAGTACCAAGAGACCCAGTACTTC CASSPTGLKYQETQYF
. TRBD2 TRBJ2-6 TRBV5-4 TGTGCCAGCAGCCCGGGACTAGCGGGAGTCGGGTCTGGGGCCAACGTCCTGACTTTC CASSPGLAGVGSGANVLTF
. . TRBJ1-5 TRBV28 TGTGCCAGCAGGGGGCCGAATCAGCCCCAGCATTTT CASRGPNQPQHF
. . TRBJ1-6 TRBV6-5 TGTGCCAGCATCAACCCCGGGGAGGGTAATTCACCCCTCCACTTT CASINPGEGNSPLHF
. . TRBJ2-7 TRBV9 TGTGCCAGCAGCGTAGTTGGGGACAACGAGCAGTACTTC CASSVVGDNEQYF
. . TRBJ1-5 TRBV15 TGTGCCACCAGCAGCCAACTCATTAGCAATCAGCCCCAGCATTTT CATSSQLISNQPQHF
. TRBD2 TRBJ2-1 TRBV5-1 TGCGCCAGCAGTTCGTCTAGCGGGGGGCCATCTGTTGAGCAGTTCTTC CASSSSSGGPSVEQFF
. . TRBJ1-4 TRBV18 TGTGCCAGCTCACTCCGGGCCACCCCGGGAGCAACTAATGAAAAACTGTTTTTT CASSLRATPGATNEKLFF
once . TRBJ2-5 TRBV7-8 TGTGCCAGCAGCTCCACAGGGTTAGAAGAGACCCAGTACTTC CASSSTGLEETQYF
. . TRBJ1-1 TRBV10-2 TGCGCCAGCAGTGAACATATGAACACTGAAGCTTTCTTT CASSEHMNTEAFF
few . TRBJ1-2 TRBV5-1 TGCGCCAGCAGCCCTGGCCCCACCACAGGTTTTAACTATGGCTACACCTTC CASSPGPTTGFNYGYTF
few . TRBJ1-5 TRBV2 TGTGCCAGCAGCCAGGTAGCGGGTAGCAATCAGCCCCAGCATTTT CASSQVAGSNQPQHF